This section outlines one TCR beta chain sequence together with its context. One base separates it from a far larger clone, so it is likely a read error. This sample is drawn from a study of prognosis after radiotherapy for stage I lung cancer. The CDR3 extends over 18 amino acids. Trimming took off 5 bases at V and 2 bases at J, with 21 bases between the two ends. Germline lookup yields CDR1 MNHNS and CDR2 SASEGT. The genomic DNA TCR beta CDR3 region underwent two rounds of multiplex PCR. Primers specific to each TRBV and TRBJ gene were used in first-round PCR. TCRdb ran MiXCR on the multiplex PCR reads and lists one entry per CDR3 protein. Of roughly 38,000 distinct CDR3 sequences in the sample, around 22% were seen once.

This receptor was obtained from a donor aged 50 or older with non-small cell lung cancer. The chain joins TRBV6-1 to TRBJ2-2, with a tentative D call TRBD1 (6 bases). The sequencing used PBMCs, collected before or after stereotactic body radiation therapy (not recorded which). The CDR3 nucleotides read TGTGCCAGCAGTCCCGGGATGACGGGACAAACAAACACCGGGGAGCTGTTTTTT. Translating it yields CASSPGMTGQTNTGELFF.